The entry below describes one T cell receptor (beta chain). One end of the junction is discordant with germline, which a read error may explain. Germline CDR1 is SSHAT and CDR2 is FNYEAQ (reference sequence). The CDR3 length is 13 residues. Original processing notes: Estimated nucleated cell counts came from reference gene primer amplification. TCRdb keeps only in-frame clones here, not all; method: immunoSEQ multiplex PCR. That table gives V, J and clone size, and the DNA gave D and trimming. The repertoire holds around 460,000 clones, with roughly 90% as singletons. The entry originates in a study of blood T cell repertoires in COVID-19. Study at large: PBMCs, B-cell-depleted T cells, or T cells provided the cDNA or gDNA that made up the material.

Sequenced material: peripheral blood. This sequence originates from a man between 18 and 35 years old with COVID-19, enrolled during active disease. This chain uses TRBV7-7 with TRBJ1-5; TRBD1 might be the D (5 bases). CDR3 coding DNA: TGTGCTAGCAGCCGCAGGGCAGGGCAGCCCCAGCATTTT. Translation gives CASSRRAGQPQHF.